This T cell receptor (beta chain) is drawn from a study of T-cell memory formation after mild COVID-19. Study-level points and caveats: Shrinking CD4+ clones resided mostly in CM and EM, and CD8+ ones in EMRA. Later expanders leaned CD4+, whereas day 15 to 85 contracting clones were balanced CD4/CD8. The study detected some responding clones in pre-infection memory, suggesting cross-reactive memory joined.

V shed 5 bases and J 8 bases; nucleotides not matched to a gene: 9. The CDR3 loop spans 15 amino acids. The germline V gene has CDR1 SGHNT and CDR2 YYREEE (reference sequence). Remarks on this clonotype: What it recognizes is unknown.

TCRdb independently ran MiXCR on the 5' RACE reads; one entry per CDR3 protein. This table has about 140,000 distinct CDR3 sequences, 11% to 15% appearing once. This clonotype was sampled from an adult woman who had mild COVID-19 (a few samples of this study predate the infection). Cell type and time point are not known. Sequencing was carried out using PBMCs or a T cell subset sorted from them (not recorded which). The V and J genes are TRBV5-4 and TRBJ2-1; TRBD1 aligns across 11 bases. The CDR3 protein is CASRAGTGGTDEQFF. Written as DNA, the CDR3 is TGTGCCAGCAGGGCCGGGACAGGGGGAACTGATGAGCAGTTCTTC.